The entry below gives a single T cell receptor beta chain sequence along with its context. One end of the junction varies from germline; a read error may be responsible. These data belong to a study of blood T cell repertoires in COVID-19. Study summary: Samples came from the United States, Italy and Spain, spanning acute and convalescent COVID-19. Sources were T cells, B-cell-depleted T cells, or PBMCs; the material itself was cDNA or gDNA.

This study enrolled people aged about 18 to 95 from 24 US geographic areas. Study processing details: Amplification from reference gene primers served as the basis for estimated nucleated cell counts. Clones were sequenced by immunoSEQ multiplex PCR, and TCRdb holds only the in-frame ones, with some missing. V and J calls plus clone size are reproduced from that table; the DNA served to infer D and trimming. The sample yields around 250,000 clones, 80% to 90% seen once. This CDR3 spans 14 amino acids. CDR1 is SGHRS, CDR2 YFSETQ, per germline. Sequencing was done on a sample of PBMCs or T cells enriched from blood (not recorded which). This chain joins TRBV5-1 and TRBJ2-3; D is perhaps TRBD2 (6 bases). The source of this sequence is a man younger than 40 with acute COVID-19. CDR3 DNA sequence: TGTGCCAGCAGCTTGGAGGGAGTGTCAGATACGCAGTATTTT. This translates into CASSLEGVSDTQYF.